This is a list of T cell receptor beta chains from one sample in a study of blood T cell repertoires in COVID-19. Only in-frame clones appear in the TCRdb table, and some are missing; sequencing was by immunoSEQ multiplex PCR. The data hold roughly 200,000 clones, with more than 70% observed a single time. Sequenced: peripheral blood. Every receptor here comes from an elderly woman with active or convalescent COVID-19. Both conserved end residues are part of each CDR3. The order of the fields is V gene, J gene, D gene, CDR3 protein. A D gene is named only where the DNA matches it firmly.

>TRBV19|TRBJ2-5|TRBD1
CASSIDGSTGRQTQYF
>TRBV30|TRBJ2-1|TRBD1
CAWSTGTGYEQFF
>TRBV12-3/TRBV12-4|TRBJ2-1|.
CASSPTGNEQFF
>TRBV2|TRBJ2-4|TRBD1
CASSVGQGVTKNIQYF
>TRBV28|TRBJ1-3|.
CASSLLEASSGNTIYF
>TRBV14|TRBJ1-2|TRBD1
CASSQPGQGFGYTF
>TRBV7-9|TRBJ2-3|TRBD2
CASSLERGPPDTQYF
>TRBV23-1|TRBJ2-2|.
CASTVHQASGELFF
>TRBV7-6|TRBJ2-2|.
CASTARRGAGTGELFF
>TRBV5-6|TRBJ2-7|.
CASSPPGAYEQYF
>TRBV7-2|TRBJ2-2|.
CASSPTLNTGELFF
>TRBV27|TRBJ2-2|TRBD2
CASSLLYPSGDSGELFF
>TRBV10-1|TRBJ1-1|TRBD1
CASSAGQGNTEAFF
>TRBV29-1|TRBJ1-4|.
CSVKQGINEKLFF
>TRBV27|TRBJ2-5|.
CASSLVSGETQYF
>TRBV24-1|TRBJ2-3|.
CATSDSQRGTQYF
>TRBV6-5|TRBJ1-3|.
CASSYSDRGNTIYF
>TRBV4-2|TRBJ1-2|.
CASSQADTAAGSFRGYTF
>TRBV4-3|TRBJ2-5|TRBD1
CASSQAQGYQETQYF
>TRBV12-3/TRBV12-4|TRBJ1-2|.
CASSLGEVYGYTF
>TRBV28|TRBJ1-1|TRBD1
CASSLTGGSSTEAFF
>TRBV5-4|TRBJ2-1|TRBD2
CASSGTSGDNEQFF
>TRBV12-3/TRBV12-4|TRBJ2-7|.
CASSPLRYEQYF
>TRBV9|TRBJ1-4|TRBD1
CASRGTGNNEKLFF
>TRBV5-1|TRBJ1-3|.
CASSLTGIGNTIYF
>TRBV10-1|TRBJ1-5|.
CASSISGRGNQPQHF
>TRBV5-1|TRBJ2-7|.
CASSGGGLQSSYEQYF
>TRBV11-2|TRBJ1-5|.
CASSVDSSSNQPQHF
>TRBV6-2/TRBV6-3|TRBJ2-7|TRBD1
CASSWAGTGVEEQYF
>TRBV24-1|TRBJ2-3|TRBD1
CATTPGQHTDTQYF
>TRBV19|TRBJ2-1|TRBD2
CASNRRGAANEQFF
>TRBV18|TRBJ1-4|.
CASSPTGLANEKLFF
>TRBV2|TRBJ1-5|.
CASSEQGFRQPQHF
>TRBV5-1|TRBJ2-3|TRBD2
CASSPGLAGGPGTDTQYF
>TRBV18|TRBJ2-7|.
CASSLGQSYEQYF
>TRBV11-2|TRBJ2-5|.
CASSQREAETQYF
>TRBV15|TRBJ2-1|.
CATSRDPGDEQFF
>TRBV6-1|TRBJ1-6|.
CASSVGRNFWSSYNSPLHF
>TRBV5-6|TRBJ1-5|.
CASTFARGTGPQHF
>TRBV7-2|TRBJ2-3|TRBD2
CASSLYRAGVEADTQYF
>TRBV6-2/TRBV6-3|TRBJ2-5|TRBD2
CASSLDISGVLDQETQYF
>TRBV5-1|TRBJ1-5|TRBD1
CASSLFGTGGGQPQHF